This T cell receptor (beta chain) was identified during a study of identical twins. This clonotype was counted a few times. Antigen specificity is unknown. TCRdb re-analysed the 5' RACE reads in MiXCR, keeping a single row per CDR3 protein. The data show under 400,000 distinct CDR3 sequences, roughly 9% seen once. Study-level results: It was cross-sectional statistical analysis, not following the same donors, that the conclusions relied on. Clonotypes of the beta chain that were abundant in cord blood carried fewer insertions (memory repertoires showed none).

The length of the CDR3 is 17 residues. V trimming: 2 bases; J trimming: 0 bases; junction bases outside the gene matches: 8. Looked up from germline, CDR1 is MGHRA and CDR2 is YSYEKL. The clonotype originates from a woman in her forties or fifties in good health. This chain links TRBV4-1 with TRBJ2-7, with TRBD2 matching 9 bases. Sequenced material: naive T cells sorted from blood. CDR3 loop: CASSQSDPGLASYEQYF. CDR3 sequence (DNA): TGCGCCAGCAGCCAATCAGATCCGGGACTAGCCTCCTACGAGCAGTACTTC.